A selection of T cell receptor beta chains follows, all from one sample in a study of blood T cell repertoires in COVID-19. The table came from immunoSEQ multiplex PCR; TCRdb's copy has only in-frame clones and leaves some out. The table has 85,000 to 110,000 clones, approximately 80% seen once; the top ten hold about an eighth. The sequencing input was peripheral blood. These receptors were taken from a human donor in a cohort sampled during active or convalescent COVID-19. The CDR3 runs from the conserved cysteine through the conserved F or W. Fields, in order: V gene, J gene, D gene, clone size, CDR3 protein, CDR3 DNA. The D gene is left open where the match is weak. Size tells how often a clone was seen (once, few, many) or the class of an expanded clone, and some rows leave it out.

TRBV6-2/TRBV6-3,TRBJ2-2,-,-,CASSYTPSGTTPRANTGELFF,TGTGCCAGCAGTTACACCCCGTCCGGGACAACCCCGAGGGCGAACACCGGGGAGCTGTTTTTT
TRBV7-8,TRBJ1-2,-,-,CASSLARQAGDYGYTF,TGTGCCAGCAGCTTAGCGCGACAGGCCGGAGACTATGGCTACACCTTC
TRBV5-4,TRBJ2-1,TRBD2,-,CASILAGSNEQFF,TGTGCCAGCATACTAGCGGGTAGCAATGAGCAGTTCTTC
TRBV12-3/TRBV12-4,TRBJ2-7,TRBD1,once,CASSLGQGSEQYF,TGTGCCAGCAGCCTGGGACAGGGAAGCGAGCAGTACTTC
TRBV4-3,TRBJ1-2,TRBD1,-,CASSQVTETGDGYTF,TGCGCCAGCAGCCAAGTCACCGAGACAGGGGACGGCTACACCTTC
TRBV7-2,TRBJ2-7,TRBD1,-,CASSLVGTGTNHEQYF,TGTGCCAGCAGCTTAGTGGGGACAGGGACAAATCACGAGCAGTACTTC
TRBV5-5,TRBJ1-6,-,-,CASSRGSESPLHF,TGTGCCAGCAGCCGGGGTTCGGAGTCACCCCTCCACTTT
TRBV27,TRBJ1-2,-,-,CASSRSNFDGYTF,TGTGCCAGCAGTCGGAGCAACTTTGATGGCTACACCTTC
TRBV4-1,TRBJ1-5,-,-,CASSQVGGYGNQPQHF,TGCGCCAGCAGCCAAGTCGGGGGATATGGCAATCAGCCCCAGCATTTT
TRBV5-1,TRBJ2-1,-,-,CASSPGTANEQFF,TGCGCCAGCAGCCCAGGGACTGCGAATGAGCAGTTCTTC
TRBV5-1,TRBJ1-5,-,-,CASSFQGNQPQHF,TGCGCCAGCAGCTTCCAGGGGAATCAGCCCCAGCATTTT
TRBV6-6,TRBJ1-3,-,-,CASSYPPQGTNTIYF,TGTGCCAGCAGTTACCCCCCGCAGGGCACTAACACCATATATTTT
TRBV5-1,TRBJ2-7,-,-,CASQESPGGSYEQYF,TGCGCCAGCCAAGAATCACCCGGGGGCTCCTACGAGCAGTACTTC
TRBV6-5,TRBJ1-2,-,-,CASSPQGYGYTF,TGTGCCAGCAGCCCCCAGGGGTATGGCTACACCTTC
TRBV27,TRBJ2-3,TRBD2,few,CASRSGGPSTDTQYF,TGTGCCAGCAGATCGGGGGGGCCGAGCACAGATACGCAGTATTTT
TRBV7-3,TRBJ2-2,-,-,CASSLPAGELFF,TGTGCCAGCAGCCTCCCGGCCGGGGAGCTGTTTTTT
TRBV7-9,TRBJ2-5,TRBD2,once,CASSSGTSGSETQYF,TGTGCCAGCAGCTCCGGGACTAGCGGGTCAGAGACCCAGTACTTC
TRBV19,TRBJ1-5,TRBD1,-,CASSQGAGFNQPQHF,TGTGCCAGTAGTCAGGGGGCGGGTTTCAATCAGCCCCAGCATTTT
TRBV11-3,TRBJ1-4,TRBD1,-,CASSLDGTGYEKLFF,TGTGCCAGCAGCTTAGATGGGACAGGGTATGAAAAACTGTTTTTT
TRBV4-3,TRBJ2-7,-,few,CASSQDVGQPYEQYF,TGCGCCAGCAGCCAAGATGTAGGACAACCCTACGAGCAGTACTTC
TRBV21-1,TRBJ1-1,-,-,CASSRGSRGEAFTEAFF,TGTGCCAGCAGCAGGGGCTCCAGGGGAGAGGCGTTCACTGAAGCTTTCTTT
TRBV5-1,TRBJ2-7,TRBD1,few,CASSLRQGVPYEQYF,TGCGCCAGCAGCTTGCGACAGGGGGTTCCCTACGAGCAGTACTTC
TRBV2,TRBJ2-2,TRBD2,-,CASSEAGGMGNTGELFF,TGTGCCAGCAGTGAAGCGGGGGGGATGGGTAACACCGGGGAGCTGTTTTTT
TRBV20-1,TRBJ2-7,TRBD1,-,CSASRGLGEQYF,TGCAGTGCTAGTAGGGGGCTGGGCGAGCAGTACTTC
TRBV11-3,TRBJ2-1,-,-,CASSFGGTYYNEQFF,TGTGCCAGCAGCTTTGGCGGCACGTACTACAATGAGCAGTTCTTC
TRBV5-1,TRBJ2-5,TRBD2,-,CASSPRGGLAGPQETQYF,TGCGCCAGCAGCCCCCGGGGGGGACTAGCGGGGCCGCAAGAGACCCAGTACTTC
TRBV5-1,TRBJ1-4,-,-,CASSSYTGSGEKLFF,TGCGCCAGCAGCTCTTATACAGGGTCGGGCGAAAAACTGTTTTTT